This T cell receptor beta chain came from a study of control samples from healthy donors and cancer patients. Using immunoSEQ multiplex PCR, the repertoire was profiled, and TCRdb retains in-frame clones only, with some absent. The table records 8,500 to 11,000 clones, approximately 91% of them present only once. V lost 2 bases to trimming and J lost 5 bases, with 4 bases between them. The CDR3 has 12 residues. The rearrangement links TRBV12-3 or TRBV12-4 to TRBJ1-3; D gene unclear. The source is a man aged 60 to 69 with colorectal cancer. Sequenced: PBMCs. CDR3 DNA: TGTGCCAGCAGTTTACGTCGAAACACCATATATTTT. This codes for CASSLRRNTIYF.